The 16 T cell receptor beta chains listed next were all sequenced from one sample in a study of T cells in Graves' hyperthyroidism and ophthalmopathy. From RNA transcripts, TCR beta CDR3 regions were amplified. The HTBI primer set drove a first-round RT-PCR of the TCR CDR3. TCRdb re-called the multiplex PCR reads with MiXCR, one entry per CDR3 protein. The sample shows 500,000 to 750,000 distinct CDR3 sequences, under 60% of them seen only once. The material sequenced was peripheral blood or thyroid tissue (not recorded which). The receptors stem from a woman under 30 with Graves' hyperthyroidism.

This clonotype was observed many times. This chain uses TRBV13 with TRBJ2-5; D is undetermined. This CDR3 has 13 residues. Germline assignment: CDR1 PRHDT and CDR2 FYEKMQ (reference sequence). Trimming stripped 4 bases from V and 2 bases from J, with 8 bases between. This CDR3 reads CASSSRPQETQYF. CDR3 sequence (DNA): TGTGCCAGCAGCTCCCGACCACAAGAGACCCAGTACTTC.

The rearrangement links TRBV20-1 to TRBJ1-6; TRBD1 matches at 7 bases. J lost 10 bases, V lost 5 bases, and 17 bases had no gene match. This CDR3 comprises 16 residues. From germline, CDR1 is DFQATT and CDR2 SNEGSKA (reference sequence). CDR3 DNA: TGCAGTGCTTCCGTGGGGGGTGGTGCAGGGGGATCACCCCTCCACTTT. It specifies CSASVGGGAGGSPLHF.

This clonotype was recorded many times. CDR3 sequence reads: CASSGTDSGNTIYF. The CDR3, as DNA: TGTGCCAGCAGCGGGACAGACTCGGGAAACACCATATATTTT. The rearrangement uses TRBV3-1 and TRBJ1-3, with 7 bases fitting TRBD1. This CDR3 is 14 amino acids long. V lost 5 bases, J lost 4 bases, and 5 bases stayed unmatched. Looked up from germline, CDR1 is LGHDT and CDR2 is YNNKEL (reference sequence).

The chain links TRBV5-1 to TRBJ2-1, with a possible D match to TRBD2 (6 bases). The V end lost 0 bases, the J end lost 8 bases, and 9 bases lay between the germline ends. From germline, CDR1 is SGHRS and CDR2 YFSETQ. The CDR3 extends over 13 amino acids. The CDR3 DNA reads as TGCGCCAGCAGCTTGGTACCGGGGGATGAGCAGTTCTTC. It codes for CASSLVPGDEQFF. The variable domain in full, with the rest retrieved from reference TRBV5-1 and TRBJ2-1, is KAGVTQTPRYLIKTRGQQVTLSCSPISGHRSVSWYQQTPGQGLQFLFEYFSETQRNKGNFPGRFSGRQFSNSRSEMNVSTLELGDSALYLCASSLVPGDEQFFGPGTRLTVL.

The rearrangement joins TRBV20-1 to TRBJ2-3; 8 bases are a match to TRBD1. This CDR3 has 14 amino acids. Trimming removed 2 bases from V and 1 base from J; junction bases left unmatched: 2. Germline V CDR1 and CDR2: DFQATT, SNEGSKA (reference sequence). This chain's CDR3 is CSARTGQGTDTQYF. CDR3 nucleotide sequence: TGCAGTGCTAGAACGGGACAGGGCACAGATACGCAGTATTTT.

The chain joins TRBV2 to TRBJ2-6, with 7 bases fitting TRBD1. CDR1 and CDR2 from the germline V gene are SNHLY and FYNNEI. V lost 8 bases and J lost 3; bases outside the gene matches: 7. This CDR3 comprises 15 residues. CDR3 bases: TGTGCCAGCTCACCTAGGGGGCATGGGGCCAACGTCCTGACTTTC. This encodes CASSPRGHGANVLTF. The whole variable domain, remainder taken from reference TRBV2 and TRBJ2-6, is EPEVTQTPSHQVTQMGQEVILRCVPISNHLYFYWYRQILGQKVEFLVSFYNNEISEKSEIFDDQFSVERPDGSNFTLKIRSTKLEDSAMYFCASSPRGHGANVLTFGAGSRLTVL.

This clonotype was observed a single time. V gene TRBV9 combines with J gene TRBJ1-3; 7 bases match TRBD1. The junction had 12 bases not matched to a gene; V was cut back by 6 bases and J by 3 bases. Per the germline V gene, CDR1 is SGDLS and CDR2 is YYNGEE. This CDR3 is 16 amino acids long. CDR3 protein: CASIPSTGWVGNTIYF. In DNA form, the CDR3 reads TGTGCCAGCATCCCGTCGACAGGGTGGGTTGGAAACACCATATATTTT.

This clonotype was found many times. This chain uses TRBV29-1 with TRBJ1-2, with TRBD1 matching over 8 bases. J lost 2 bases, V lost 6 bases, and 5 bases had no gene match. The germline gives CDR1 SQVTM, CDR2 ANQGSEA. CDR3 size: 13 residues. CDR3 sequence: CSVWTGSNYGYTF. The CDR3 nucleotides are TGCAGCGTCTGGACAGGGTCCAACTATGGCTACACCTTC. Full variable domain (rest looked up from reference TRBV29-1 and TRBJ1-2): SAVISQKPSRDICQRGTSLTIQCQVDSQVTMMFWYRQQPGQSLTLIATANQGSEATYESGFVIDKFPISRPNLTFSTLTVSNMSPEDSSIYLCSVWTGSNYGYTFGSGTRLTVV.

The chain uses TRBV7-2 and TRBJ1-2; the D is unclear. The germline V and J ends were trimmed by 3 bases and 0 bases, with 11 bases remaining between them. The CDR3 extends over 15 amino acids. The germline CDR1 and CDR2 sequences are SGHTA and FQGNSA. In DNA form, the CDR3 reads TGTGCCAGCAGCTTGGATACACTAGCTAACTATGGCTACACCTTC. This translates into CASSLDTLANYGYTF.

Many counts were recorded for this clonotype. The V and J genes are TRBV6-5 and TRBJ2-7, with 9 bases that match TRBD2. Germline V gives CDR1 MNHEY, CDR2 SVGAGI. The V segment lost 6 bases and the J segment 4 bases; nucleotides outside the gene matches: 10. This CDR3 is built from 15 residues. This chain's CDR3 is CASRARREGRYEQYF. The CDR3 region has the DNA TGTGCCAGCAGGGCCCGGCGGGAGGGCCGGTACGAGCAGTACTTC.

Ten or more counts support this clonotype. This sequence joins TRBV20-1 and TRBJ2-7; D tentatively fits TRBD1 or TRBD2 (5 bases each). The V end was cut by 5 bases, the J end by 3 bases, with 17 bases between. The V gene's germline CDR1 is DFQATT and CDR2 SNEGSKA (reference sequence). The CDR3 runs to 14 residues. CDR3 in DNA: TGCAGTGCTGTAGAGGGGAGAACTTACTACGAGCAGTACTTC. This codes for CSAVEGRTYYEQYF.

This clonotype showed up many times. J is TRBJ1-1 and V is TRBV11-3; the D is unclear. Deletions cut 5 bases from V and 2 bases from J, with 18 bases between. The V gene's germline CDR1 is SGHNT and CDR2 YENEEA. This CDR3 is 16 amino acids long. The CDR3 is CASSHLSVKGNTEAFF. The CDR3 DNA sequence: TGTGCCAGCAGCCACCTCAGCGTGAAGGGCAACACTGAAGCTTTCTTT.

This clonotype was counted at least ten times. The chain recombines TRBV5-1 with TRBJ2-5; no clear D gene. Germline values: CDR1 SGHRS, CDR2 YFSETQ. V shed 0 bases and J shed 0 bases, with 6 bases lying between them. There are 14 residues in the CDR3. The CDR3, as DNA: TGCGCCAGCAGCTTGGTAGGGTACCAAGAGACCCAGTACTTC. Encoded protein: CASSLVGYQETQYF.

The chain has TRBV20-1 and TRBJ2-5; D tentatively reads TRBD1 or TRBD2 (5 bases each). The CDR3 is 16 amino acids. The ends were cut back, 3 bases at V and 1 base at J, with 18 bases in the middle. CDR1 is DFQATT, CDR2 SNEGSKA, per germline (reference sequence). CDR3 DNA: TGCAGTGCTAGCCCGCCTGACGGGGCGAGCCAAGAGACCCAGTACTTC. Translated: CSASPPDGASQETQYF.

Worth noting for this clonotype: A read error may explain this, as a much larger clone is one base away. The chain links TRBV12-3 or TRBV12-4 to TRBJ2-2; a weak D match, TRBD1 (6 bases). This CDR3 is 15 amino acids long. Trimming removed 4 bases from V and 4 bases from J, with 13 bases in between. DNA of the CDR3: TGTGCCAGCAGTTCCGGACAGCGAAGCACCGGGGAGCTGTTTTTT. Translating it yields CASSSGQRSTGELFF.

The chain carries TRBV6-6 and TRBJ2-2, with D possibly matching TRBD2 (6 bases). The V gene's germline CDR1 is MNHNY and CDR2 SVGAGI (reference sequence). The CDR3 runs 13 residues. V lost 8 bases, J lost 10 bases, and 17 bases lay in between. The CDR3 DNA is TGTGCCAGCGGCGGAGGGAACACCAAGGAGCTGTTTTTT. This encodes CASGGGNTKELFF.